These T cell receptor beta chains were read from a single sample in a study of control samples from healthy donors and cancer patients. Using immunoSEQ multiplex PCR, the repertoire was profiled, and TCRdb retains in-frame clones only, with some absent. The table shows 170,000 or so clones, with 90% to 95% occurring only once. Sequences were obtained from blood. These receptors originate from a woman under 30 in good health. The CDR3 runs from the conserved cysteine through the conserved F or W. D genes are given only for firm matches. Clone size is given for some rows only: seen once, a few or many times, or a class if the clone is expanded.

DNA | CDR3 | J | V | size | D
TGTGCCAGCTCACCACCGACAGGCCAAGAGACCCAGTACTTC | CASSPPTGQETQYF | TRBJ2-5 | TRBV18 | - | -
TGTGCCAGCAGCCCCAGGGCGTCCGGGGAGCTGTTTTTT | CASSPRASGELFF | TRBJ2-2 | TRBV13 | - | -
TGCGCCAGCAGTCCAGTACCCCAGGGTCGGTTGAGAAACACCATATATTTT | CASSPVPQGRLRNTIYF | TRBJ1-3 | TRBV5-1 | - | -
TGTGCCAGCCAGGGCGGACCCCATTTCAATCAGCCCCAGCATTTT | CASQGGPHFNQPQHF | TRBJ1-5 | TRBV2 | - | -
TGTGCCAGCAGTCAAGGATCACCCCTCCACTTT | CASSQGSPLHF | TRBJ1-6 | TRBV12-3/TRBV12-4 | - | -
TGTGCCATCACCCGGGACAGGGGCACTGAAGCTTTCTTT | CAITRDRGTEAFF | TRBJ1-1 | TRBV10-3 | - | TRBD1
TGTGCCAGCAAACAGGGGGCAGAAGAGACCCAGTACTTC | CASKQGAEETQYF | TRBJ2-5 | TRBV13 | few | TRBD1
TGCGCCAGCAGCGTATCCGGGACAGGGGTTCTCCACGAGCAGTACTTC | CASSVSGTGVLHEQYF | TRBJ2-7 | TRBV5-1 | - | TRBD1
TGTGCCAGCAGCCAGGGACTAGCGGGAGGTGGAGAGACCCAGTACTTC | CASSQGLAGGGETQYF | TRBJ2-5 | TRBV3-1/TRBV3-2 | - | TRBD2
TGTGCCAGCAGCGTAGAAACAAGCCCTACTGAAGCTTTCTTT | CASSVETSPTEAFF | TRBJ1-1 | TRBV9 | - | -
TGTGCCAGCAGTTTGGGTGGGACAAGGCCAACCTACGAGCAGTACTTC | CASSLGGTRPTYEQYF | TRBJ2-7 | TRBV28 | - | -
TGTGCCAGCAGTTACTCAAAAATGGCGAACACTGAAGCTTTCTTT | CASSYSKMANTEAFF | TRBJ1-1 | TRBV6-5 | - | -
TGTGCCAGCAGCTTGGACGTCGGGGAGCTGTTTTTT | CASSLDVGELFF | TRBJ2-2 | TRBV7-9 | - | -
TGTGCCAGCGCAAACCAGGACAGGGGCGCTGAAGCTTTCTTT | CASANQDRGAEAFF | TRBJ1-1 | TRBV6-5 | - | TRBD1
TGTGCCAGCAGCGGGGAGACCCAGTACTTC | CASSGETQYF | TRBJ2-5 | TRBV11-1 | - | -
TGTGCCAGCAGCGAGGGTAGGAGACTCTCCTACGAGCAGTACTTC | CASSEGRRLSYEQYF | TRBJ2-7 | TRBV6-2/TRBV6-3 | - | -
TGTGCCAGCACCCACCCGACAGGTCCCTACGAGCAGTACTTC | CASTHPTGPYEQYF | TRBJ2-7 | TRBV21-1 | - | -
TGTGCCAGCTCCCTTTTGGTTCCAGATACGCAGTATTTT | CASSLLVPDTQYF | TRBJ2-3 | TRBV18 | once | -
TGTGCCAGTAGTATAGGTGGGGTCGAGACCCAGTACTTC | CASSIGGVETQYF | TRBJ2-5 | TRBV19 | - | -
TGTGCCAGCAGAAACACAGACGACTATGGCTACACCTTC | CASRNTDDYGYTF | TRBJ1-2 | TRBV6-5 | once | -
TGTGCCAGCAGCTTGATCAATGAAAAACTGTTTTTT | CASSLINEKLFF | TRBJ1-4 | TRBV5-4 | once | -
TGTGCCAGCAGCGTGCGGGACACCGGGGAGCTGTTTTTT | CASSVRDTGELFF | TRBJ2-2 | TRBV9 | - | -